The clone carrying this TCR beta chain has just one count. This CDR3 has 19 amino acids. Germline V gene sequence: CDR1 LGHNA, CDR2 YSLEER. The V and J ends lost 0 bases and 2 bases, in that order; junction bases with no gene match: 13. These data come from a study of blood T cell repertoires in COVID-19. Study overall: PBMCs, B-cell-depleted T cells, or T cells provided the cDNA or gDNA that made up the material.

Authors' analysis steps: It was from reference gene primer amplification that nucleated cell counts were estimated. Measured with immunoSEQ multiplex PCR; TCRdb has only the in-frame clones, and not every one. The V and J calls and clone size were taken over from that table, and D and trimming were inferred from the DNA. Here the sample spans around 260,000 clones, around 84% being singletons. The sequence was collected from a woman aged 55 to 70 with COVID-19, enrolled during active disease. The sample taken for sequencing was peripheral blood. The rearrangement uses TRBV4-3 and TRBJ2-1, with TRBD1 identical over 7 bases. CDR3 amino acids: CASSQEGQGERSPYNEQFF. As DNA, the CDR3 is TGCGCCAGCAGCCAAGAAGGCCAGGGGGAACGGAGCCCCTACAATGAGCAGTTCTTC.